This T cell receptor (beta chain) was documented in a study of T cell responses to AZD1222 COVID-19 vaccine. Sequencing used immunoSEQ multiplex PCR; TCRdb keeps in-frame clones, though not all of them. The table has about 150,000 clones, about nine tenths seen once. This clone has more than one count but fewer than ten. Sample: peripheral blood, taken on day 0 of AZD1222 vaccination. The sequence was obtained from an adult in good health.

CDR3 region: CASSLQTGNTIYF. The CDR3 bases are TGTGCCAGCAGCTTGCAAACTGGAAACACCATATATTTT. The rearrangement links TRBV7-9 to TRBJ1-3; D ambiguous. The germline V gene has CDR1 SEHNR and CDR2 FQNEAQ (reference sequence). V was clipped by 3 bases and J by 2 bases, with 5 bases between them. CDR3 size: 13 residues. Looking up the rest from reference TRBV7-9 and TRBJ1-3 gives the full variable domain: DTGVSQNPRHKITKRGQNVTFRCDPISEHNRLYWYRQTLGQGPEFLTYFQNEAQLEKSRLLSDRFSAERPKGSFSTLEIQRTEQGDSAMYLCASSLQTGNTIYFGEGSWLTVV.